These T cell receptor beta chains were read from a single sample in a study of T cell responses to AZD1222 COVID-19 vaccine. The protocol was immunoSEQ multiplex PCR, while the TCRdb copy is restricted to in-frame clones and leaves out a portion. The sample holds fewer than 120,000 clones; about 87% are singletons and the top ten take roughly 1.6%. Sequencing was performed on peripheral blood, taken on day 0 of AZD1222 vaccination. These receptors all come from an adult in good health. The conserved cysteine and the conserved F or W are not part of the CDR3 here. Size is omitted from some rows. Given values are once, few, many or a class for expanded clones.

>11|-|TRBJ1-1|TRBV29-1
SGVAQLNTEAF
>12|once|TRBJ2-5|TRBV5-4
ASSWARGQETQY
>7|-|TRBJ1-2|TRBV20-1
SAAWGYT
>13|-|TRBJ1-3|TRBV5-5
ASSAMGYSGNTIY
>17|-|TRBJ1-6|TRBV6-2/TRBV6-3
ASSYSGRRQSSYNSPLH
>13|-|TRBJ2-7|TRBV19
ASSIDLGQPYEQY
>12|once|TRBJ1-2|TRBV11-2
ASSPLRGDYGYT
>11|-|TRBJ1-1|TRBV10-2
ASRNTGGAEAF
>13|-|TRBJ1-5|TRBV30
AWSVQGYSNQPQH
>13|-|TRBJ1-2|TRBV5-1
ASSLAIRGNYGYT
>13|-|TRBJ1-5|TRBV7-6
ASSLTPNSNQPQH
>12|-|TRBJ2-2|TRBV11-3
ASSFDRDTGELF
>14|-|TRBJ1-4|TRBV3-1/TRBV3-2
ASSQIGGPSLGKLF
>12|-|TRBJ2-7|TRBV5-1
ASSWDYPSYEQY
>12|-|TRBJ1-4|TRBV3-1/TRBV3-2
ASSSMDLREKLF
>13|-|TRBJ2-7|TRBV2
ASDLRGTGGVEQY
>13|-|TRBJ1-4|TRBV18
ASSPVRGGNEKLF
>13|-|TRBJ1-4|TRBV6-5
ASKPTDRGREKLF
>12|few|TRBJ1-1|TRBV5-1
ASRYGQLGGEAF
>17|once|TRBJ1-2|TRBV6-2/TRBV6-3
ASSSPPPGTGGRFDGYT
>13|-|TRBJ2-6|TRBV6-5
ASRRVHSGANVLT
>11|-|TRBJ1-1|TRBV11-1
ASSRTTNTEAF
>11|-|TRBJ2-7|TRBV29-1
SAGGGTHYEQY
>14|-|TRBJ2-7|TRBV2
ASSESASGRAGEQY
>12|-|TRBJ2-5|TRBV15
ATSRDSLGETQY
>15|once|TRBJ1-2|TRBV6-2/TRBV6-3
ASSYSAGASRHYGYT
>13|-|TRBJ1-1|TRBV6-1
ASSEGRHSGAEAF
>13|-|TRBJ2-1|TRBV7-9
ASSPKGGDYNEQF
>15|few|TRBJ1-2|TRBV6-2/TRBV6-3
ASSYSLDRTYNYGYT
>13|-|TRBJ2-5|TRBV5-4
ASSGRTSIQETQY
>18|-|TRBJ1-2|TRBV6-1
ASSDPRTGRSKSLNYGYT
>13|once|TRBJ2-3|TRBV7-9
ASSLNIGTSDTQY
>10|-|TRBJ1-2|TRBV30
AWIRGDYGYT
>16|-|TRBJ2-7|TRBV20-1
SASAGTSGIGLSYEQY
>13|few|TRBJ1-1|TRBV6-5
ASSYDRRGVAEAF
>12|-|TRBJ1-5|TRBV6-5
ASRPGERRQPQH
>14|-|TRBJ1-2|TRBV10-3
AISESEKRSFYGYT
>11|-|TRBJ1-2|TRBV10-2
ASSARANYGYT
>13|-|TRBJ1-6|TRBV3-1/TRBV3-2
ASSQELAAHSPLH
>13|-|TRBJ1-5|TRBV5-1
ASSSDGNSNQPQH
>11|-|TRBJ1-2|TRBV19
ASRLDLRYGYT